The TCR beta chain under discussion was sequenced for a study of blood T cell repertoires in COVID-19. Across the study: The cDNA or gDNA used as material had been derived from T cells, B-cell-depleted T cells, or PBMCs.

Trimming cost V 0 bases and J 3 bases, with 21 bases left between them. Germline V gene data show CDR1 as MNHEY and CDR2 as SVGEGT. The CDR3 has 19 residues. Libraries were prepared by immunoSEQ multiplex PCR; TCRdb keeps only in-frame clonotypes and omits some of them. The sample yields about 120,000 clones, under 80% seen once. Input material: peripheral blood. The TCR sequence derives from a man between 65 and 85 years old with acute or convalescent COVID-19. This chain joins TRBV6-2 or TRBV6-3 and TRBJ2-1, with D perhaps TRBD2 (6 bases). Here the CDR3 DNA reads TGTGCCAGCAGTTACTCGATCGATCCCCGGGACTTAAACTACAATGAGCAGTTCTTC. Amino acids: CASSYSIDPRDLNYNEQFF.